This T cell receptor (beta chain) was identified during a study of vaccination effects on CD4 cells after COVID-19. Ahead of sequencing, the ViraFEST assay grew antigen-specific CD4+ T cells using viral peptide pools. Subsequent to about 10 days of culture, CD4+ T cells were isolated. Recipients of the vaccine had no prior SARS-CoV-2 infection and negative nucleocapsid antibodies. After about 2 million PBMC were placed in each well, they were cultured with roughly 10 IU/ml IL-2 and around 10 ug/ml peptides. The germline V gene encodes CDR1 MNHNS and CDR2 SASEGT. The ends lost 2 bases at V and 6 bases at J; junction bases unmatched: 4. The CDR3 totals 13 residues. Points on this clone: Its antigen is currently unknown.

Measured with immunoSEQ multiplex PCR; TCRdb has only the in-frame clones, and not every one. The repertoire includes tens of thousands of clones, about four fifths of them detected once, and over 2.5% sits in the top ten. This receptor was obtained from a human donor who received a COVID-19 vaccine. The sample was CD4+ T cells from PBMCs cultured with HCoV-NL63 spike peptides, taken before COVID-19 vaccination. This sequence joins TRBV6-1 and TRBJ2-7; 7 bases map to TRBD1. The CDR3 sequence is CASSETGAGEQYV. CDR3 DNA: TGTGCCAGCAGTGAAACAGGGGCGGGCGAGCAGTACGTC.